The clone carrying this T cell receptor beta chain has at least ten counts. Its antigen is currently unknown. This entry is derived from a study of T cells in Graves' hyperthyroidism and ophthalmopathy. Whole-study context: Peripheral blood was collected at initial diagnosis, before any treatment. Study outcomes and limitations: A model built on 13 V-J features separated ophthalmopathy from stable hyperthyroidism.

Each person with ophthalmopathy scored at least 3 on the Clinical Activity Score, reached NOSPECS grade 4 or higher, and had been ill under 3 months. Each diagnosis was grounded in clinical symptoms, serum thyroxine and TRAb, thyroid ultrasound, and orbital computed tomography. Using RNA transcripts as the source, TCR beta CDR3 regions were amplified. Primed by the HTBI set, a first-round RT-PCR was run on the TCR CDR3. TCRdb re-called the multiplex PCR reads through MiXCR, storing one row per CDR3 protein. The sample records some 550,000 distinct CDR3 sequences, about a sixth being singletons. CDR1 and CDR2 (germline): GTSNPN, SVGIG (reference sequence). Trimming removed 2 bases from V and 4 bases from J; junction bases left unmatched: 3. This CDR3 has 13 amino acids.

The receptor's source is a woman aged 40 to 50 with Graves' ophthalmopathy. The V call is TRBV30, the J call TRBJ1-2; 8 bases agree with TRBD1. Source material: blood. As DNA, the CDR3 is TGTGCCTGGAGTACACAGGGGGGCTATGGCTACACCTTC. Its protein product is CAWSTQGGYGYTF.